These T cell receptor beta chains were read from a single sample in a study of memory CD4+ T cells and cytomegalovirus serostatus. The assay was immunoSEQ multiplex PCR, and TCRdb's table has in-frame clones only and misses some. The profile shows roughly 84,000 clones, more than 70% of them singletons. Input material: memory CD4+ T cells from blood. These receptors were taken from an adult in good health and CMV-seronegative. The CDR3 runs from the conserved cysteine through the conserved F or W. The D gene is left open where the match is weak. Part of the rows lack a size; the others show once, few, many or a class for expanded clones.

TGCGCCAGCAGTCCTAACAGGGGTATTGAAGCTTTCTTT,CASSPNRGIEAFF,few,TRBJ1-1,TRBD1,TRBV10-1
TGTGCCTGGAGCGTCCCGGGACAGGGGGCGGGCAATCAGCCCCAGCATTTT,CAWSVPGQGAGNQPQHF,-,TRBJ1-5,TRBD1,TRBV30
TGTGCCAGCAGTGAGACTTATCTTAGGGCCGACGAGCAGTACTTC,CASSETYLRADEQYF,-,TRBJ2-7,-,TRBV6-6
TGTGCCTGGAGTTTTCGGGTCCAGAATGAAAAACTGTTTTTT,CAWSFRVQNEKLFF,-,TRBJ1-4,-,TRBV30
TGTGCCACCCGTACGCGACAGGGGGCAGATACGCAGTATTTT,CATRTRQGADTQYF,-,TRBJ2-3,TRBD1,TRBV15
TGTGCCAGCAGCTTGGAATCCGGGGCAGGAACTGAAGCTTTCTTT,CASSLESGAGTEAFF,-,TRBJ1-1,-,TRBV5-4
TGTGCCAGCAGTAGGGAGTACAATGAGCAGTTCTTC,CASSREYNEQFF,-,TRBJ2-1,-,TRBV6-6
TGTGCCACCAGCAGAGGGACAGGGGGCGCGAACGAGCAGTACTTC,CATSRGTGGANEQYF,once,TRBJ2-7,TRBD1,TRBV15
TGTGCCAGTAGTATGAGTGGCACCTCTGGAAACACCATATATTTT,CASSMSGTSGNTIYF,-,TRBJ1-3,-,TRBV19
TGTGCTAGCAGCTTCGACAGGGCCCCACAAGAGGCCCAGTACTTC,CASSFDRAPQEAQYF,-,TRBJ2-5,TRBD1,TRBV7-7
TGTGCCAGGGAACTTTCGACAGAGCAGTTCTTC,CARELSTEQFF,once,TRBJ2-1,-,TRBV19
TGTGCCAGCCGGCGCGATCCCTCCTACGAGCAGTACTTC,CASRRDPSYEQYF,-,TRBJ2-7,-,TRBV28
TGTGCCAGCAGCCTCGGGACAGCCACTGGAAACACCATATATTTT,CASSLGTATGNTIYF,-,TRBJ1-3,TRBD1,TRBV11-3
TGCGCCAGCAGCTTGTGGTGGGAACGTGAAAAACTGTTTTTT,CASSLWWEREKLFF,-,TRBJ1-4,-,TRBV5-1
TGTGCCAGCACCCACTTTAACAGGGGCACTGAAGCTTTCTTT,CASTHFNRGTEAFF,few,TRBJ1-1,TRBD1,TRBV28
TGTGCCTCATTTGGGCAATGGTATGGTCAGCCCCAGCATTTT,CASFGQWYGQPQHF,-,TRBJ1-5,-,TRBV6-1
TGTGCCAGCAGGAAACAGGGAGGAGGCTACACCTTC,CASRKQGGGYTF,-,TRBJ1-2,-,TRBV28
TGTGCCAGCCAAATGACTAGCTCCTACGAGCAGTACTTC,CASQMTSSYEQYF,-,TRBJ2-7,-,TRBV6-1
TGTGCCAGCAGCCCGGGAGTCCAGCCCCAGCATTTT,CASSPGVQPQHF,-,TRBJ1-5,-,TRBV28
TGTGCCAGCAGCCCCCGGGACGGTTCCTACGAGCAGTACTTC,CASSPRDGSYEQYF,-,TRBJ2-7,-,TRBV7-8
TGCAGCGCCACTACAGGGGCTTGGGTAGACACTGAAGCTTTCTTT,CSATTGAWVDTEAFF,-,TRBJ1-1,TRBD1,TRBV29-1
TGTGCCAGCAGCTTATACGTCTCAACGGAGAAGACCCAGTACTTC,CASSLYVSTEKTQYF,-,TRBJ2-5,-,TRBV7-2
TGTGCCAGCAGGGGACAAGGGGGAGTACGCACTGAAGCTTTCTTT,CASRGQGGVRTEAFF,-,TRBJ1-1,-,TRBV6-6
TGTGCCTGGAGTCCCAAGTCGACAACTAATGAAAAACTGTTTTTT,CAWSPKSTTNEKLFF,-,TRBJ1-4,-,TRBV30
TGTGCCAGCAGTTCCAGTCCCTTGACGAACACTGAAGCTTTCTTT,CASSSSPLTNTEAFF,many,TRBJ1-1,-,TRBV27
TGTGCCAGTAGTGAGCAGGGCTATGGCTACACCTTC,CASSEQGYGYTF,-,TRBJ1-2,-,TRBV19
TGCGCCAGCCCCCGGGACAGCAACTATGGCTACACCTTC,CASPRDSNYGYTF,few,TRBJ1-2,TRBD1,TRBV23-1
TGTGCCAGCAGCACGGGACAGGGGGTGTACGAGCAGTACTTC,CASSTGQGVYEQYF,-,TRBJ2-7,TRBD1,TRBV7-6
TGTGCCAGCAGCCCCGGAGGAAACACCATATATTTT,CASSPGGNTIYF,-,TRBJ1-3,-,TRBV7-2
TGTGCCAGCAGCAAAGCTGGGGAAAAGGAACGTGGCTACACCTTC,CASSKAGEKERGYTF,-,TRBJ1-2,-,TRBV21-1
TGTGCCAGCAGCGGAAATACTTACGAGCAGTACTTC,CASSGNTYEQYF,-,TRBJ2-7,-,TRBV5-6
TGCGCCAGCAGCCAAGAGTACGGGCTGGGTGCTGGCAAAAACATTCAGTACTTC,CASSQEYGLGAGKNIQYF,-,TRBJ2-4,-,TRBV4-1
TGCGCCAGCAGCTTCGTTAGCGGGGGGCGCACAGATACGCAGTATTTT,CASSFVSGGRTDTQYF,-,TRBJ2-3,TRBD2,TRBV5-1
TGTGCCAGCTTCAGCCGCGGGAACACTGAAGCTTTCTTT,CASFSRGNTEAFF,few,TRBJ1-1,-,TRBV2
TGTGCCTGGAGGAAGTCTCCAGGGGACACTGAAGCTTTCTTT,CAWRKSPGDTEAFF,-,TRBJ1-1,-,TRBV30
TGTGCCTGGGGGCAAACCACTAGCTACACCTTC,CAWGQTTSYTF,once,TRBJ1-2,-,TRBV6-1
TGTGCCAGCAGCTTAGGACAGGGGGCGGGTCAGCCCCAGCATTTT,CASSLGQGAGQPQHF,-,TRBJ1-5,TRBD1,TRBV7-2
TGTGCCAGCAGCTTGGAGATGAACACTGAAGCTTTCTTT,CASSLEMNTEAFF,-,TRBJ1-1,-,TRBV5-4
TGTGCCAGCAGCCGTCTCTCGACCTCCTACGAGCAGTACTTC,CASSRLSTSYEQYF,once,TRBJ2-7,-,TRBV5-5
TGCGCCAGCAGCTCGGACAGGGTTGACACCGGGGAGCTGTTTTTT,CASSSDRVDTGELFF,-,TRBJ2-2,TRBD1,TRBV5-1
TGTGCCAGCAGTGAGCGGGGTATGGGCGGGGAGCTGTTTTTT,CASSERGMGGELFF,-,TRBJ2-2,-,TRBV2
TGTGCCAGCAGCAATCGCCCCCGTGGAACTAATGAAAAACTGTTTTTT,CASSNRPRGTNEKLFF,few,TRBJ1-4,-,TRBV11-2